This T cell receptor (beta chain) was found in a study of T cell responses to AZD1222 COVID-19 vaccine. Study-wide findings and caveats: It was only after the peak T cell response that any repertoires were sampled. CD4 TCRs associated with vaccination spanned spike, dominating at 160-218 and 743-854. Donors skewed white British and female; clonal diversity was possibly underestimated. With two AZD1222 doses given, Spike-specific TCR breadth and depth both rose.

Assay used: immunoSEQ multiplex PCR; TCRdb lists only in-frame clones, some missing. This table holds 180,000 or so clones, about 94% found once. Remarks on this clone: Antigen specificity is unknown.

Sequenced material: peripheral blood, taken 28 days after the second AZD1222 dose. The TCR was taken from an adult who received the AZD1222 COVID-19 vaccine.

This chain's CDR3 is CASSQVGLYEQYF. As DNA, the CDR3 is TGTGCCAGCAGCCAAGTTGGGCTCTACGAGCAGTACTTC. This rearrangement joins TRBV3-1 (or the pseudogene TRBV3-2) to TRBJ2-7; D uncertain. V lost 1 base to trimming and J lost 3 bases, with 7 bases between them. From germline, CDR1 is LGHDT and CDR2 YNNKEL (reference sequence). The CDR3 contains 13 residues.